This T cell receptor (beta chain) was profiled in a study of blood T cell repertoires in COVID-19. TCRdb's table, derived via immunoSEQ multiplex PCR, lists solely in-frame clones and lacks some. The sample comprises roughly 70,000 clones, about 80% of which are singletons, and roughly a third rests with the top ten. This sequence originates from a woman aged 70 to 79 with acute or convalescent COVID-19. Sequenced input: peripheral blood.

The CDR3 DNA sequence: TGTGCCAGCACTCGAGGGCTTCATAGCTCTGGGGCCAACGTCCTGACTTTC. Amino acids: CASTRGLHSSGANVLTF. The rearrangement uses TRBV6-6 and TRBJ2-6, with TRBD2 as a possible D gene (5 bases). The CDR3 runs to 17 residues. Germline V gene lookup returns CDR1 MNHNY and CDR2 SVGAGI (reference sequence). Trimming shortened V by 7 bases and J by 0 bases, and 16 bases separated the two germline ends.